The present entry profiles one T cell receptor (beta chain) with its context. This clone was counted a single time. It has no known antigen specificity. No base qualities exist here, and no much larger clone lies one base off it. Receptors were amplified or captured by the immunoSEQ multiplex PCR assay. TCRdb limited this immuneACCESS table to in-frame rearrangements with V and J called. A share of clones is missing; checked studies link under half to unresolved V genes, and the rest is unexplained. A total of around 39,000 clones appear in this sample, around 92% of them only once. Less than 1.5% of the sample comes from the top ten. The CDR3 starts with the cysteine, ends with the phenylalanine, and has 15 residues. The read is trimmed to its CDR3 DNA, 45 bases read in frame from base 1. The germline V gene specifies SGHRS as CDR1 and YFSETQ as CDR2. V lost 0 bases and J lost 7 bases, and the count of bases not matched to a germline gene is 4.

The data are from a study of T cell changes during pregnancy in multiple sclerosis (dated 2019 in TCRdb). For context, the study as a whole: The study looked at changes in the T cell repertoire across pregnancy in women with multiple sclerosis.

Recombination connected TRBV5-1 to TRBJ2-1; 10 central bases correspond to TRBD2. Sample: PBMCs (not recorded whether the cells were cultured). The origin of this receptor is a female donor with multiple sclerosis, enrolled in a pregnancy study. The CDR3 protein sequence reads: CASSLVAGGGNEQFF. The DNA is TGCGCCAGCAGCTTGGTAGCGGGAGGCGGGAATGAGCAGTTCTTC.